The 24 T cell receptor beta chains listed next were all sequenced from one sample in a study of beta chain features in type 1 diabetes. Findings of the study overall: A moderate, significant TCRB CDR3 shortening appeared in type 1 diabetes across four CD4+ subsets.

For these receptors, no antigen is known. The investigators reverse transcribed all of the isolated RNA, so they sequenced expressed TCRB transcripts. Measured with immunoSEQ multiplex PCR; TCRdb has only the in-frame clones, and not every one. Of over 650,000 clones in the sample, about an eighth were seen once. Sequenced input: naive CD4+ T cells from blood. These receptors all come from a man aged 18 to 29 with type 1 diabetes.

This clone was seen only a few times. The rearrangement joins TRBV30 to TRBJ1-5; unclear D gene. The CDR3 has 14 residues. Trimming removed 2 bases at V and 0 bases at J, with 8 bases between. Germline CDR1 is GTSNPN and CDR2 is SVGIG (reference sequence). Here the CDR3 reads CAWSWQVSNQPQHF. Here the CDR3 DNA reads TGTGCCTGGAGTTGGCAGGTTAGCAATCAGCCCCAGCATTTT.

This CDR3 is CSVVVPTGGPNYGYTF. CDR3 nucleotides: TGCAGCGTTGTAGTTCCGACAGGGGGACCAAACTATGGCTACACCTTC. This chain uses TRBV29-1 with TRBJ1-2, with 9 nucleotides matching TRBD1. Germline V CDR1 and CDR2: SQVTM, ANQGSEA. The trim removed 4 bases at V and 2 bases at J, leaving 11 bases unmatched. The CDR3 consists of 16 residues.

The chain links TRBV2 to TRBJ2-3; D may be TRBD2 (5 bases). Germline assignment: CDR1 SNHLY and CDR2 FYNNEI. V lost 1 base, J lost 3 bases, and 8 bases lay in between. CDR3 length: 14 amino acids. The CDR3 DNA is TGTGCCAGCAGTGAAGGGAGGATGACAGATACGCAGTATTTT. It translates to CASSEGRMTDTQYF.

The rearrangement uses TRBV9 and TRBJ1-6; D unresolved. Germline CDR1 and CDR2: SGDLS and YYNGEE. Trimming stripped 4 bases from V and 6 bases from J, with 11 bases between. CDR3 length: 14 residues. CDR3 loop: CASSPGRANSPLHF. CDR3 sequence (DNA): TGTGCCAGCAGCCCTGGAAGGGCTAATTCACCCCTCCACTTT.

In DNA, the CDR3 is TGTGCCTGGAGGGGTAGCGGGGACTACACCGGGGAGCTGTTTTTT. Its protein product is CAWRGSGDYTGELFF. This sequence joins TRBV30 and TRBJ2-2; 8 bases are a match to TRBD2. The CDR3 runs 15 residues. Losses at the gene ends were 3 bases for V and 3 bases for J; bases not matched to a gene: 6. Germline V gene data show CDR1 as GTSNPN and CDR2 as SVGIG (reference sequence). Filled out from reference TRBV30 and TRBJ2-2, the complete variable domain reads SQTIHQWPATLVQPVGSPLSLECTVEGTSNPNLYWYRQAAGRGLQLLFYSVGIGQISSEVPQNLSASRPQDRQFILSSKKLLLSDSGFYLCAWRGSGDYTGELFFGEGSRLTVL.

The rearrangement joins TRBV2 to TRBJ1-5, with D hard to call. Germline V gene data show CDR1 as SNHLY and CDR2 as FYNNEI. The CDR3 has 13 residues. The germline V and J ends were trimmed by 7 bases and 2 bases, with 9 bases remaining between them. The CDR3 spells CASKRVGNQPQHF. The CDR3, as DNA: TGTGCCAGCAAGAGGGTTGGCAATCAGCCCCAGCATTTT.

This clone was observed a handful of times. The J gene is TRBJ2-5, the V gene TRBV27; 8 bases align to TRBD1. Germline V gene lookup returns CDR1 MNHEY and CDR2 SMNVEV (reference sequence). The trim removed 4 bases at V and 4 bases at J, leaving 8 bases unmatched. The CDR3 length is 15 residues. CDR3 region: CASSSLPTGGETQYF. DNA of the CDR3: TGTGCCAGCAGTTCCCTCCCTACAGGGGGAGAGACCCAGTACTTC.

This rearrangement joins TRBV4-1 to TRBJ2-3, with D unclear. The V end lost 3 bases, the J end lost 1 base, and 11 bases lay between the germline ends. The germline V gene has CDR1 MGHRA and CDR2 YSYEKL. The CDR3 spans 15 residues. The DNA of the CDR3 is TGCGCCAGCAGCCAGACCCCATCGGGCACAGATACGCAGTATTTT. Encoded protein: CASSQTPSGTDTQYF.

This chain uses TRBV11-3 with TRBJ2-1, with D possibly being TRBD1 or TRBD2 (5 bases each). V was trimmed by 5 bases and J by 5 bases, leaving 13 bases between them. This CDR3 contains 14 residues. Germline lookup yields CDR1 SGHNT and CDR2 YENEEA. CDR3 DNA: TGTGCCAGCAGCCTCTCCGGGACGCACAATGAGCAGTTCTTC. It specifies CASSLSGTHNEQFF.

This clone appeared a few times. The V and J genes are TRBV18 and TRBJ2-3; D may be TRBD2 (5 bases). This CDR3 contains 15 residues. V lost 3 bases and J 0 bases, leaving 10 bases between the germline ends. Germline CDR1 KGHSH, CDR2 LQKENI. Written as DNA, the CDR3 is TGTGCCAGCTCACCTGAGCGGTCTAGCACAGATACGCAGTATTTT. Amino acid sequence: CASSPERSSTDTQYF.

J is TRBJ2-5 and V is TRBV5-1; 7 bases match TRBD1. Germline V lookup: CDR1 SGHRS, CDR2 YFSETQ. With V trimmed by 5 bases and J by 4 bases, 11 bases remained unmatched. This CDR3 region has 15 residues. CDR3 DNA sequence: TGCGCCAGCAGTTCGACAGGGATATTCGGAGAGACCCAGTACTTC. Translated: CASSSTGIFGETQYF.

This clone was seen more than once but under ten times. V is TRBV5-1 and J is TRBJ1-2, with a possible D match to TRBD1 (6 bases). The CDR3 runs 14 residues. Germline V lookup: CDR1 SGHRS, CDR2 YFSETQ. Trimming left V 3 bases short and J 4 bases short, with 13 bases between. The CDR3: CASSSTTGVYGYTF. CDR3 in DNA: TGCGCCAGCAGCTCCACGACAGGCGTCTATGGCTACACCTTC.

This clone was recorded a few times. V gene TRBV6-5 combines with J gene TRBJ1-5, with a possible D match to TRBD1 (5 bases). The ends were cut back, 2 bases at V and 7 bases at J, with 12 bases in the middle. This CDR3 is 14 amino acids long. Germline assignment: CDR1 MNHEY and CDR2 SVGAGI. The CDR3 spells CASSYVGGRQPQHF. CDR3 DNA: TGTGCCAGCAGTTACGTTGGGGGGAGGCAGCCCCAGCATTTT.

There are a few counts of this clone. The V gene is TRBV5-8, the J gene TRBJ2-5; possibly TRBD2 for D (6 bases). From germline, CDR1 is SGHTS and CDR2 YDEGEE. The CDR3 has 15 amino acids. V lost 1 base and J lost 1, with 11 bases in between. CDR3 nucleotide sequence: TGTGCCAGCAGCTTGTTAGCGGCAGGCCAAGAGACCCAGTACTTC. Protein product: CASSLLAAGQETQYF. Combining the CDR3 with reference TRBV5-8 and TRBJ2-5 gives the whole variable domain EAGVTQSPTHLIKTRGQQATLRCSPISGHTSVYWYQQALGLGLQFLLWYDEGEERNRGNFPPRFSGRQFPNYSSELNVNALELEDSALYLCASSLLAAGQETQYFGPGTRLLVL.

V gene TRBV30 combines with J gene TRBJ1-5, with 9 bases that match TRBD1. J lost 7 bases, V lost 5 bases, and 6 bases had no gene match. The CDR3 has 13 amino acids. In germline, CDR1 is GTSNPN, CDR2 SVGIG (reference sequence). The CDR3 loop reads CAWAGQGRQPQHF. CDR3 sequence (DNA): TGTGCCTGGGCAGGACAGGGGAGACAGCCCCAGCATTTT.

This chain connects TRBV30 to TRBJ2-1; the D is unclear. This CDR3 comprises 13 residues. Looked up from germline, CDR1 is GTSNPN and CDR2 is SVGIG (reference sequence). Trimming pared 2 bases from V and 4 bases from J, leaving 9 bases between. DNA of the CDR3: TGTGCCTGGAGTCGGATAGATTACAATGAGCAGTTCTTC. Translation gives CAWSRIDYNEQFF.

V is TRBV4-1 and J is TRBJ2-7; D uncertain. V was clipped by 0 bases and J by 0 bases, with 12 bases between them. This CDR3 has 16 amino acids. From germline, CDR1 is MGHRA and CDR2 YSYEKL. The chain's CDR3 is CASSQETTASSYEQYF. DNA for the CDR3: TGCGCCAGCAGCCAAGAAACGACGGCGAGCTCCTACGAGCAGTACTTC.

This chain joins TRBV11-2 and TRBJ1-3, with D maybe TRBD1 (5 bases). V dropped 4 bases and J dropped 1 base, with 14 bases sitting between them. This CDR3 has 16 amino acids. Germline CDR1 SGHAT, CDR2 FQNNGV. CDR3 coding DNA: TGTGCCAGCAGCTCCGGGGGAGTTATATCTGGAAACACCATATATTTT. Residues: CASSSGGVISGNTIYF.

This clone was observed a handful of times. The gene calls are TRBV5-1 and TRBJ2-2; 11 bases line up with TRBD2. Germline lookup yields CDR1 SGHRS and CDR2 YFSETQ. V shed 0 bases, J shed 6 bases, and the junction held 1 base outside the gene matches. This CDR3 is 15 amino acids long. CDR3 coding DNA: TGCGCCAGCAGCTTGGAACTAGCGGGAGCCGGGGAGCTGTTTTTT. This encodes CASSLELAGAGELFF.

The chain joins TRBV29-1 to TRBJ2-7; 8 positions match TRBD1. This CDR3 is built from 16 residues. V lost 4 bases, J lost 0 bases, and 11 bases stayed unmatched. CDR1 and CDR2 (germline): SQVTM, ANQGSEA. CDR3 loop: CSVAKDRARYSYEQYF. The DNA of the CDR3 is TGCAGCGTTGCCAAGGACAGGGCGCGTTACTCCTACGAGCAGTACTTC.

This clone was observed a handful of times. No DNA is shown, since the ends of the CDR3 on it are uncertain; the CDR3 is the one TCRdb lists. V is TRBV1 and J is TRBJ2-2; the table calls TRBD2, which could not be checked here. TRBV1 constitutes a pseudogene. Counting both end residues, the CDR3 totals 19 amino acids. This CDR3 reads CTSSHPGLAFYPCFGELFF.

This clone has a handful of counts. The sample contains more than one DNA sequence encoding this CDR3. This chain joins TRBV7-2 and TRBJ2-7; D unclear. V was cut by 1 base and J by 2 bases, with 12 bases left in between. CDR3 length: 15 amino acids. Germline values: CDR1 SGHTA, CDR2 FQGNSA. The CDR3 reads CASSLGGRRTYEQYF. CDR3 nucleotide sequence: TGTGCCAGCAGCTTAGGTGGTCGCCGGACCTACGAGCAGTACTTC.

This clone was seen a handful of times. The chain uses TRBV30 and TRBJ1-5, with 10 bases lining up with TRBD1. Trimming took 2 bases from V and 0 from J; bases not matched to a gene: 4. There are 16 residues in the CDR3. CDR1 GTSNPN and CDR2 SVGIG come from the germline V gene (reference sequence). The CDR3 loop reads CAWSTGQGGSNQPQHF. The CDR3 DNA reads as TGTGCCTGGAGTACAGGACAGGGGGGTAGCAATCAGCCCCAGCATTTT.

This chain connects TRBV15 to TRBJ2-2; D may be TRBD1 (6 bases). The CDR3 is 16 residues long. V lost 3 bases, J lost 0 bases, and 11 bases lay in between. The germline V gene has CDR1 LNHNV and CDR2 YYDKDF (reference sequence). For the CDR3, the DNA is TGTGCCACCAGCAGTTCAAGGACAGCGAACACCGGGGAGCTGTTTTTT. Its protein is CATSSSRTANTGELFF.